This TCR beta chain was recorded in a study of breast tumors, draining lymph nodes, adjacent tissues listed by TCRdb under 2016. As for the study more broadly: Breast cancer patients provided tumor, adjacent nontumor tissue and axillary lymph nodes, and the study compared the TCR beta repertoires across these three sources. The study was designed to assess the relationships and possible T-cell exchange between tumor, surrounding tissue and draining lymph node repertoires in human breast cancer. Beyond this particular receptor, the publication reports: Tumors showed preferential V and J gene usage, and their T-cell repertoire diversity fell below that of lymph nodes yet above that of nontumor tissue. The conclusion that tumor T cells originate in lymph nodes was framed as consistent with a hypothesis rather than directly demonstrated. The data were considered consistent with most tumor T cells being derived from the lymph node and subsequently expanding within tumor tissue. In luminal-like breast cancer, tumor and nontumor tissue repertoires resembled each other significantly more than in basal-like breast cancer.

This clonotype was recorded at least ten times. This receptor's antigen is unknown. Base qualities are missing; no much larger clone stands one base away. Lymph node samples were obtained from the axillary draining lymph nodes of breast cancer patients. Sequencing relied on an Illumina HiSeq 2000. Multiplex PCR amplification was used to generate the TCR beta chain libraries. The amplified TCR beta chain products were analyzed by high-throughput sequencing. Using fastp at Q25 and MiXCR, TCRdb reprocessed the public reads and kept productive beta chains. Rows merge per CDR3 protein into single entries with the most common DNA and genes. The sample records about 180,000 distinct CDR3 sequences, roughly 30% of which are singletons. The ten most abundant clones make up 4.3% of the sample. Its CDR3 holds 15 amino acids, cysteine through phenylalanine. The only DNA kept is the CDR3, 45 bases in frame from the first base. V and J lose 0 bases and 4 bases, and a span of 12 bases separates them. For CDR1 and CDR2, the germline V gene lists SGHDN and FVKESK.

The TCR originated in a female donor with breast cancer. Some clones in this sample may be carry-over from other donors' samples. Sequenced sample: axillary lymph node tissue. The chain is encoded by TRBV14 joined to TRBJ1-2; the D gene is perhaps TRBD1, on 5 matching bases. CDR3 protein: CASSQDMGPGYGYTF. The DNA sequence is given as TGTGCCAGCAGCCAAGATATGGGGCCGGGCTATGGCTACACCTTC.